The 24 T cell receptor beta chains reported below all come from one sample, sequenced in a study of CXCR3-negative and CXCR3-positive naive CD8 T cells. The method, 5' RACE with UMI labels, was used to prepare the TRB cDNA libraries. After re-calling the 5' RACE reads, TCRdb lists one entry per CDR3 protein, DNA absent. The specimen's table records around 47,000 distinct CDR3 sequences. The sequenced material came from memory CD8+ T cells from blood. These receptors were taken from a human donor in good health. Some clones in this sample may be carry-over from other donors' samples.

This chain connects TRBV14 to TRBJ1-2; TCRdb indicates TRBD1, and absent DNA this call remains unverified. The germline gives CDR1 SGHDN, CDR2 FVKESK. The CDR3 length is 15 residues. The CDR3 loop is CASSLYQATLDGYTF.

This chain connects TRBV29-1 to TRBJ2-3; TCRdb's D call, TRBD2, is unchecked because there is no DNA. The CDR3 spans 15 residues. CDR1 and CDR2 (germline): SQVTM, ANQGSEA. The CDR3 here is CSVDDSPRGTDTQYF.

The chain couples TRBV7-2 to TRBJ2-7; the TCRdb D gene call, TRBD1, has no DNA to confirm it. The CDR3 contains 18 residues. Germline lookup yields CDR1 SGHTA and CDR2 FQGNSA. The CDR3 spells CASSSQADSTEITYEQYF.

The J gene is TRBJ2-5, the V gene TRBV28; TCRdb's D gene call, TRBD2, goes unchecked for lack of DNA. The CDR3 extends over 17 amino acids. The germline gives CDR1 MDHEN, CDR2 SYDVKM. The CDR3 loop is CASTLPRGAGNQETQYF.

The chain uses TRBV7-3 and TRBJ2-1; TCRdb returns TRBD2, unconfirmable since there is no DNA. Germline lookup yields CDR1 SGHTA and CDR2 FQGTGA. The CDR3 extends over 15 amino acids. The CDR3 spells CASSPRLGGNNEQFF.

The rearrangement joins TRBV28 to TRBJ2-5; TCRdb picks TRBD1, but there is no DNA to check that call. Germline V gene lookup returns CDR1 MDHEN and CDR2 SYDVKM. This CDR3 has 16 residues. The CDR3 is CASSSGQGKYQETQYF.

This clonotype shows up as medium-sized by frequency. The chain joins TRBV28 to TRBJ2-7; without DNA, the TCRdb call of TRBD1 cannot be checked. CDR1 is MDHEN, CDR2 SYDVKM, per germline. This CDR3 comprises 16 residues. The CDR3 sequence is CASRPTAQGAGGEQYF.

This rearrangement joins TRBV20-1 to TRBJ1-2; without DNA, the TCRdb call of TRBD1 cannot be checked. The V gene's germline CDR1 is DFQATT and CDR2 SNEGSKA (reference sequence). The CDR3 sequence is 14 residues long. The CDR3 sequence is CSAKGAGEDIGYTF.

The V gene is TRBV12-3 or TRBV12-4, the J gene TRBJ2-6. CDR3 size: 17 residues. CDR3: CASSYSFSTSGANVLTF.

The V gene is TRBV9, the J gene TRBJ2-1; there is no DNA to check the TCRdb D call of TRBD1. This CDR3 is built from 12 residues. Germline loops: CDR1 SGDLS, CDR2 YYNGEE. This CDR3 reads CASSANRGEQFF.

This chain connects TRBV6-1 to TRBJ2-5; absent DNA, TCRdb's TRBD2 call cannot be checked. The CDR3 spans 17 residues. Germline V gene data show CDR1 as MNHNS and CDR2 as SASEGT. Here the CDR3 reads CASSEWGLAGYQETQYF.

The rearrangement joins TRBV4-3 to TRBJ1-1. Looked up from germline, CDR1 is LGHNA and CDR2 is YSLEER. This CDR3 is built from 15 residues. The CDR3 loop reads CASSQDLWLGSGAFF.

The rearrangement joins TRBV6-5 to TRBJ1-5. The CDR3 length is 13 residues. CDR1 and CDR2 (germline): MNHEY, SVGAGI. CDR3 sequence reads: CASTAGYYQPQHF.

Judged by frequency, this clonotype is medium-sized. This chain joins TRBV7-9 and TRBJ2-7; the TCRdb call, TRBD2, lacks DNA for checking. The CDR3 covers 13 residues. Germline loops: CDR1 SEHNR, CDR2 FQNEAQ (reference sequence). CDR3 amino acids: CASSPGPTYEQYF.

V is TRBV4-1 and J is TRBJ1-1; the D call from TCRdb, TRBD1, cannot be confirmed without DNA. Germline CDR1 reads MGHRA; CDR2 reads YSYEKL. This CDR3 comprises 15 residues. CDR3 loop: CASSQKTGYQMGAFF.

This rearrangement joins TRBV29-1 to TRBJ2-1; there is no DNA to check the TCRdb D call of TRBD1. Germline V gene lookup returns CDR1 SQVTM and CDR2 ANQGSEA. The CDR3 is 15 residues long. The CDR3 loop reads CSVEMMVRGINEQFF.

This chain joins TRBV5-1 and TRBJ1-1. This CDR3 spans 15 amino acids. Germline assignment: CDR1 SGHRS and CDR2 YFSETQ. The CDR3 here is CASSLAKNMNTEAFF.

The chain has TRBV6-5 and TRBJ2-1. The germline V gene has CDR1 MNHEY and CDR2 SVGAGI. The CDR3 loop spans 14 amino acids. The CDR3 protein is CASSYATAYNEQFF.

The rearrangement joins TRBV15 to TRBJ2-5; the TCRdb call, TRBD1, lacks DNA for checking. The length of the CDR3 is 15 residues. CDR1 LNHNV and CDR2 YYDKDF come from the germline V gene (reference sequence). The CDR3 protein is CATSRERGRVETQYF.

J is TRBJ1-1 and V is TRBV14; no DNA is available, so the TRBD1 call from TCRdb remains unchecked. The CDR3 spans 13 residues. Germline loops: CDR1 SGHDN, CDR2 FVKESK. CDR3 sequence reads: CASSEGDGTEAFF.

This rearrangement joins TRBV27 to TRBJ2-5. The CDR3 covers 12 residues. Germline-derived CDR1 and CDR2 are MNHEY and SMNVEV (reference sequence). The CDR3 protein is CASSMLGETQYF.

The rearrangement joins TRBV5-5 to TRBJ2-3; there is no DNA to check the TCRdb D call of TRBD1. Germline V gene lookup returns CDR1 SGHKS and CDR2 YYEKEE (reference sequence). The CDR3 loop spans 13 amino acids. The CDR3 is CASSLTGLATQYF. Looking up the rest from reference TRBV5-5 and TRBJ2-3 gives the full variable domain: DAGVTQSPTHLIKTRGQQVTLRCSPISGHKSVSWYQQVLGQGPQFIFQYYEKEERGRGNFPDRFSARQFPNYSSELNVNALLLGDSALYLCASSLTGLATQYFGPGTRLTVL.

This clonotype shows up as medium-sized by frequency. The chain recombines TRBV7-2 with TRBJ1-2. The germline V gene encodes CDR1 SGHTA and CDR2 FQGNSA. CDR3 length: 16 amino acids. CDR3 loop: CASSPNAGGGYYGYTF.

V and J are TRBV20-1 and TRBJ2-1; TCRdb picks TRBD1, but there is no DNA to check that call. Germline assignment: CDR1 DFQATT and CDR2 SNEGSKA (reference sequence). This CDR3 comprises 13 residues. The CDR3 reads CSARGGAYNEQFF.